This T cell receptor beta chain was recovered during a study of cytomegalovirus exposure and HLA in healthy donors. About this clone itself: Its antigen is still unknown.

The protocol was immunoSEQ multiplex PCR, while the TCRdb copy is restricted to in-frame clones and leaves out a portion. The sample holds around 250,000 clones, around 89% seen once. The ends were cut back, 7 bases at V and 4 bases at J, with 12 bases in the middle. Germline CDR1 MNHEY, CDR2 SMNVEV (reference sequence). There are 13 residues in the CDR3. Among the 110 or so subjects of the validation cohort, separate from the roughly 650-subject first cohort, were the donors. Findings of the study overall: It was found in a later analysis that first-cohort TCR clusters tended to co-occur in the 90 to 150 validation repertoires. A few chains linked to CMV were shown in vitro to be specific for CMV antigens.

The clonotype was recovered from a woman aged 18-35 years in good health and CMV-seronegative. The gene calls are TRBV27 and TRBJ2-3; D is possibly TRBD2 (5 bases). Sequencing was performed on PBMCs. The CDR3 bases are TGTGCCAGCAAAATCGGGGAAGCAGATACGCAGTATTTT. Its protein is CASKIGEADTQYF.